Sequencing of this TCR beta chain was carried out in a study of shared clonotypes between healthy human individuals. The overall study: Plates per donor: three CD4 naive, three CD4 memory, two CD8 naive, one CD8 memory.

Note on this clone: Its antigen is still unknown.

This CDR3 has 17 residues. Germline CDR1 is LNHDA and CDR2 is SQIVND (reference sequence). V lost 4 bases to trimming and J lost 0 bases, with 18 bases between them. Study-level findings and limits: Sequencing depth was predicted to influence how clonotypes are shared among donors.

Profiling relied on immunoSEQ multiplex PCR, and the TCRdb table lists in-frame clones only, not all of them. The top ten clones hold 0.37% of a sample with approximately 2,300,000 clones, just under 95% of them seen once. The chain has TRBV19 and TRBJ2-5, with D possibly matching TRBD2 (6 bases). What was sequenced was naive CD4+ T cells from PBMCs. The subset here: CD45RA+ positively selected. The sequence was obtained from a man younger than 30 in good health. Some clones in this sample may be carry-over from other donors' samples. Here the CDR3 reads CASSRPGDSLYQETQYF. The DNA for the CDR3 is TGTGCCAGTAGTAGACCGGGAGATAGTTTGTACCAAGAGACCCAGTACTTC.